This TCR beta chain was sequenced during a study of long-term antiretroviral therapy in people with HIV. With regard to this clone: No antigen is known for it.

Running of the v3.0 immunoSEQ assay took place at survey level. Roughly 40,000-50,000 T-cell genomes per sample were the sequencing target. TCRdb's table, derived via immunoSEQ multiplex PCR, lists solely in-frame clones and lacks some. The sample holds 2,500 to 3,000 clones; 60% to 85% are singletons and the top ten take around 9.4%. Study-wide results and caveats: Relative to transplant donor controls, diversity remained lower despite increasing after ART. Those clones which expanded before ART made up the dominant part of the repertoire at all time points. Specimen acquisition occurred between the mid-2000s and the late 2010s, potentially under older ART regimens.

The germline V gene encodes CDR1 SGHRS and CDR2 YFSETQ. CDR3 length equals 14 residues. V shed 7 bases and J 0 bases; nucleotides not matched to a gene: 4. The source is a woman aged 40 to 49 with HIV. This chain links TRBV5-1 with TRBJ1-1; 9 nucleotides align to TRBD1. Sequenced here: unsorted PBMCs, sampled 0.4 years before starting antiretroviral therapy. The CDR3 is CASSGQGLNTEAFF. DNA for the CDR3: TGCGCCAGCTCAGGACAGGGGTTGAACACTGAAGCTTTCTTT. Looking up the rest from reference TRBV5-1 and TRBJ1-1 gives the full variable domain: KAGVTQTPRYLIKTRGQQVTLSCSPISGHRSVSWYQQTPGQGLQFLFEYFSETQRNKGNFPGRFSGRQFSNSRSEMNVSTLELGDSALYLCASSGQGLNTEAFFGQGTRLTVV.